This TCR beta chain was sequenced for a study of blood T cell repertoires in COVID-19. Recruits, aged roughly 18 to 95 years, lived in roughly 22 US areas. Each participant's cohort was designated according to participant-reported clinical history. The method was immunoSEQ multiplex PCR; TCRdb's version includes in-frame clones alone and lacks a portion of them. Seen here are 200,000 to 250,000 clones, 81% observed once, and the top ten hold 8% to 9.5%. After removal of 4 bases from V and 7 bases from J, the junction contained 11 bases not matched to a gene. This CDR3 is 15 amino acids long. Germline V lookup: CDR1 LNHDA, CDR2 SQIVND (reference sequence).

The genes are TRBV19 and TRBJ1-2; 8 bases match TRBD1. Material: PBMCs or T cells enriched from blood (not recorded which). This TCR was recovered from a woman aged 45-60 years with acute COVID-19. The CDR3 reads CASSTLRTGGGGYTF. CDR3 nucleotide sequence: TGTGCCAGTAGTACCCTTCGCACAGGGGGTGGTGGCTACACCTTC.